The clone carrying this TCR beta chain was picked up a small number of times. Enrolled during active infection, Seattle patients were then followed longitudinally. Germline lookup yields CDR1 KGHSH and CDR2 LQKENI. Trimming removed 2 bases from V and 4 bases from J, with 8 bases in between. The CDR3 sequence is 13 residues long. This sample is part of a study of blood T cell repertoires in COVID-19. Study as a whole: Italy, Spain and the United States were the sources of the convalescent and acute COVID-19 samples. T cells, B-cell-depleted T cells, or PBMCs supplied cDNA or gDNA.

Clones were read by immunoSEQ multiplex PCR, and TCRdb kept only the in-frame ones, dropping some. The sample includes some 310,000 clones, around 89% of them seen just once. The chain is built from TRBV18 and TRBJ1-2, with D uncertain. Sample: peripheral blood. This sequence was found in a woman aged 40-49 years with COVID-19, enrolled during active disease. The CDR3 region is CASSPKEGYGYTF. The CDR3, as DNA: TGTGCCAGCTCACCAAAGGAGGGCTATGGCTACACCTTC.